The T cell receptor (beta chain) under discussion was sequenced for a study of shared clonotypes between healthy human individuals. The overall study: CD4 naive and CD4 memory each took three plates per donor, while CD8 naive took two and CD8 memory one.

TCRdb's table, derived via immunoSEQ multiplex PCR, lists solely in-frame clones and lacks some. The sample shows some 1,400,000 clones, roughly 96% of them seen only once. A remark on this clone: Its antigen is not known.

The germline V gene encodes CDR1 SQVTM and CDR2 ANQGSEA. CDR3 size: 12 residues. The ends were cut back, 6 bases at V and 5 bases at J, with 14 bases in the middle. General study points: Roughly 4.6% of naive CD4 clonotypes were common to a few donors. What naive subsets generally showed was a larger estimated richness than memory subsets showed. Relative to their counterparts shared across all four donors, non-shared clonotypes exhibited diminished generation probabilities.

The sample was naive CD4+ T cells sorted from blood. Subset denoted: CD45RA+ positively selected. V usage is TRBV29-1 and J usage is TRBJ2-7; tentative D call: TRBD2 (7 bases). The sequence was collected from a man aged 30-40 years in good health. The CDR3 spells CSVAGGRHEQYF. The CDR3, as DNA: TGCAGCGTCGCCGGGGGGCGGCACGAGCAGTACTTC.